This T cell receptor beta chain derives from a study of blood T cell repertoires in COVID-19. Study overall: Both acute and convalescent COVID-19 samples were obtained from the United States, Italy and Spain.

The table came from immunoSEQ multiplex PCR; TCRdb's copy has only in-frame clones and leaves some out. Of roughly 15,000 clones listed, roughly 87% were seen once; the top ten hold 15% to 20%. The CDR3 consists of 15 residues. Losses at the gene ends were 5 bases for V and 6 bases for J; bases not matched to a gene: 12. Looked up from germline, CDR1 is SGHVS and CDR2 is FQNEAQ. The source of this sequence is a man aged 50 or older with active COVID-19. V and J are TRBV7-8 and TRBJ2-7; 8 positions agree with TRBD1. The sample taken for sequencing was peripheral blood. The CDR3 region is CASSRERTGTFEQYF. The CDR3 bases are TGTGCCAGCAGCCGGGAGAGGACAGGGACCTTCGAGCAGTACTTC.